Listed below are T cell receptor beta chains from one sample, sequenced in a study of tumor-infiltrating lymphocytes in primary liver carcinoma. TCRdb re-analysed the multiplex PCR reads in MiXCR, keeping a single row per CDR3 protein. This table holds more than 150,000 distinct CDR3 sequences, about 60% found once. Input material: peripheral blood. The receptors stem from a man aged 40-49 years with primary liver carcinoma and hepatitis B virus infection. CDR3s include the opening cysteine and the closing phenylalanine or tryptophan. Each record gives: clone size, V gene, J gene, D gene, CDR3 protein, CDR3 DNA. D genes are given only for firm matches. The size of a clone is reported for some rows only, either as once, few or many, or as a class for expanded clones.

>.|TRBV4-1|TRBJ2-1|TRBD2
CASSVTSDGEQFF
TGCGCCAGCAGCGTCACTAGCGATGGTGAGCAGTTCTTC
>.|TRBV12-3/TRBV12-4|TRBJ2-5|.
CASNTRQETQYF
TGTGCCAGCAATACCCGCCAGGAGACCCAGTACTTC
>.|TRBV6-1|TRBJ2-1|TRBD1
CASSEGGDRGLGEQFF
TGTGCCAGCAGTGAAGGGGGGGACAGGGGTTTGGGTGAGCAGTTCTTC
>once|TRBV6-6|TRBJ2-2|.
CASKVGTGELFF
TGTGCCAGCAAAGTGGGGACCGGGGAGCTGTTTTTT
>.|TRBV6-1|TRBJ2-1|TRBD2
CASRTSGSLYNEQFF
TGTGCCAGCAGGACTAGCGGGAGCTTATACAATGAGCAGTTCTTC
>many|TRBV11-2|TRBJ2-7|.
CASSNLDISSYEQYF
TGTGCCAGCAGCAACTTGGACATCTCCTCCTACGAGCAGTACTTC
>.|TRBV7-8|TRBJ2-5|.
CASSLLVPGESETQYF
TGTGCCAGCAGCTTACTCGTTCCGGGAGAGTCAGAGACCCAGTACTTC
>.|TRBV7-9|TRBJ2-5|.
CASRLGEETQYF
TGTGCCAGCAGGCTGGGGGAGGAGACCCAGTACTTC
>few|TRBV6-5|TRBJ2-2|.
CASSKGANTGELFF
TGTGCCAGCAGCAAGGGAGCGAACACCGGGGAGCTGTTTTTT
>.|TRBV11-2|TRBJ2-3|.
CTSSLVFTGTVTDTQYF
TGTACCAGCAGCCTCGTTTTTACAGGGACTGTCACAGATACACAGTATTTT
>many|TRBV11-3|TRBJ2-7|.
CASSLLVGYEQYF
TGTGCCAGCAGCTTACTGGTTGGCTACGAGCAGTACTTC
>.|TRBV6-6|TRBJ1-5|TRBD1
CASSDRGYQPQHF
TGTGCCAGCAGTGACAGGGGCTATCAGCCCCAGCATTTT
>few|TRBV30|TRBJ2-1|.
CAWIGYDEQFF
TGTGCCTGGATAGGATATGATGAGCAGTTCTTC
>.|TRBV19|TRBJ2-2|TRBD2
CASTGLAGASVGELFF
TGTGCCAGTACCGGACTAGCGGGAGCTTCGGTCGGGGAGCTGTTTTTT
>.|TRBV12-3/TRBV12-4|TRBJ1-5|.
CASSLDSQNQPQHF
TGTGCCAGCAGTTTAGACAGTCAGAATCAGCCCCAGCATTTT
>.|TRBV4-2|TRBJ2-7|TRBD1
CASSQTLGQGLYEQYF
TGTGCCAGCAGCCAAACGCTAGGACAGGGGCTCTACGAGCAGTACTTC
>.|TRBV12-3/TRBV12-4|TRBJ1-2|TRBD1
CASSPTGGLLGGYTF
TGTGCCAGCAGCCCGACAGGGGGACTTCTGGGGGGCTACACCTTC
>.|TRBV5-8|TRBJ1-4|.
CARSLGGPTNEKLFF
TGTGCCAGGAGCTTGGGCGGTCCAACTAATGAAAAACTGTTTTTT
>.|TRBV6-5|TRBJ1-1|.
CASSFLNTPWRGIEAFF
TGTGCCAGCAGTTTCCTTAATACGCCCTGGAGGGGTATTGAAGCTTTCTTT